Following are 7 T cell receptor beta chains from one sample sequenced in a study of CD8 T cells in ankylosing spondylitis. TCRdb reprocessed the 5' RACE reads with MiXCR, giving one entry per CDR3 protein. The repertoire has about 150,000 distinct CDR3 sequences, about an eighth of them found once; the top ten carry 3.5% to 5%. The sequencing input was blood, either unsorted or a sorted T cell fraction (not recorded which). Every receptor here comes from a female donor with ankylosing spondylitis or in good health (not recorded which).

The chain recombines TRBV7-2 with TRBJ2-3; the match to TRBD1 covers 9 bases. The V gene's germline CDR1 is SGHTA and CDR2 FQGNSA. The CDR3 is 16 residues long. The J segment lost 4 bases and the V segment lost 1 base, leaving 6 bases of the junction unmatched. CDR3 bases: TGTGCCAGCAGCTTAGGGGGACAGGGAAAGGCAGATACGCAGTATTTT. It encodes CASSLGGQGKADTQYF.

This clonotype was observed once. At one of its ends the junction is not consistent with the germline gene, which may arise from a read error. V usage is TRBV12-3 or TRBV12-4 and J usage is TRBJ1-5; a weak D match, TRBD1 (5 bases). The CDR3 is 14 amino acids. The CDR3 protein is CASSLGRGFQPQRF. The CDR3 bases are TGTGCCAGCAGTTTAGGACGGGGGTTTCAGCCCCAGCGTTTT.

This clonotype was picked up a small number of times. The chain links TRBV7-9 to TRBJ2-3; D is possibly TRBD1 (6 bases). Germline V CDR1 and CDR2: SEHNR, FQNEAQ (reference sequence). Between the trimmed V and J ends, which lost 4 bases and 7 bases, there was a span of 21 bases. The CDR3 extends over 16 amino acids. The CDR3 DNA sequence: TGTGCCAGCAGCTATCTGGGGACACCCCGGCCGAATACGCAGTATTTT. This sequence encodes CASSYLGTPRPNTQYF.

The chain combines TRBV7-8 with TRBJ2-5; D call uncertain. V was pared by 2 bases and J by 1 base, with 14 bases between. The CDR3 has 16 amino acids. The germline V gene encodes CDR1 SGHVS and CDR2 FQNEAQ. CDR3: CASSLKAHRPQETQYF. CDR3 nucleotide sequence: TGTGCCAGCAGCTTAAAAGCCCACCGACCCCAAGAGACCCAGTACTTC.

Details on this clonotype: A much more abundant neighbour one base away suggests this may be a read error. This chain connects TRBV30 to TRBJ2-1; no definite D call. Looked up from germline, CDR1 is GTSNPN and CDR2 is SVGIG (reference sequence). The CDR3 is made up of 14 amino acids. CDR3 sequence: CAWSLAERYNEQLF. In DNA, the CDR3 is TGTGCCTGGAGTTTGGCGGAGCGCTACAATGAGCAGCTCTTC.

This clonotype was seen repeatedly, ten times or more. V usage is TRBV7-3 and J usage is TRBJ2-5; TRBD1 is a possible D gene (6 bases). Germline lookup yields CDR1 SGHTA and CDR2 FQGTGA. The V end was cut by 1 base, the J end by 4 bases, with 13 bases between. This CDR3 has 15 residues. CDR3 nucleotides: TGTGCCAGCAGCTTAAACCAGGGGCCCATAGAGACCCAGTACTTC. It codes for CASSLNQGPIETQYF. Together with reference TRBV7-3 and TRBJ2-5, the CDR3 gives the full variable domain: GAGVSQTPSNKVTEKGKYVELRCDPISGHTALYWYRQSLGQGPEFLIYFQGTGAADDSGLPNDRFFAVRPEGSVSTLKIQRTERGDSAVYLCASSLNQGPIETQYFGPGTRLLVL.

This clonotype has at least ten counts. The chain recombines TRBV12-3 or TRBV12-4 with TRBJ2-5; possible D gene TRBD2, 6 bases. The CDR3 covers 14 residues. V shed 4 bases and J shed 2 bases, with 11 bases lying between them. CDR3: CASSWRRDQETQYF. For the CDR3, the DNA is TGTGCCAGCAGTTGGCGGAGGGATCAAGAGACCCAGTACTTC.